The sequence of this TCR beta chain was determined in a study of vaccination and CD4 T cells after COVID-19. Study in general: A CEFX pool, an HIV-1 Nef pool, or else no peptide went into the control cultures. Study results and caveats: Median roughly 90% of reactive clones detected in convalescent patients emerged only post-vaccination.

For this clonotype: Antigen: not known.

The CDR3 sequence is 17 residues long. V lost 0 bases to trimming and J lost 4 bases; unmatched junction nucleotides: 8. Treatment here: roughly 11-day PBMC culture with coronavirus spike peptide pools or control peptides (ViraFEST assay). Cultured CD4+ T cell DNA was sequenced using the Oncomine TCR Beta short-read assay. TCRdb re-derived calls from the PCR reads in MiXCR, one entry per CDR3 protein. The table records 15,000 or so distinct CDR3 sequences, 63% of them present only once. Sequenced material: CD4+ T cells from blood, cultured in vitro. The chain has TRBV6-7 and TRBJ2-3; 9 nucleotides agree with TRBD2. TRBV6-7 is filed as an ORF, its function uncertain. The sequence was collected from a human donor who had recovered from COVID-19. The CDR3 spells CASSYSNGTSKPDTQYF. DNA for the CDR3: TGTGCCAGCAGTTACTCGAATGGGACTAGCAAGCCAGATACGCAGTATTTT.